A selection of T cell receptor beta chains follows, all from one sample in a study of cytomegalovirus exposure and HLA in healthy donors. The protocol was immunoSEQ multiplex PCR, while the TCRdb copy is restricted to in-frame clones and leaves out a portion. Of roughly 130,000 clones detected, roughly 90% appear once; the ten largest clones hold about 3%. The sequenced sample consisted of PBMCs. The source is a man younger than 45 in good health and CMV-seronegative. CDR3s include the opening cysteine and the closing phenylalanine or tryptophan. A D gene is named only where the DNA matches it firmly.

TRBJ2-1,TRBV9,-,CASSVGAAGSYNEQFF
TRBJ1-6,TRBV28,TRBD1,CASMGLRGNNSPLHF
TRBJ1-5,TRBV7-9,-,CASSLLSHQPQHF
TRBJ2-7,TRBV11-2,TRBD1,CASSLDRVASEQYF
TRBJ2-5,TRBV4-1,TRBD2,CASSPRAGGRQETQYF
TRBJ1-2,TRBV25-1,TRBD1,CASSEYGRGEGYTF
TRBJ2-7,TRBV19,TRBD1,CASSQGQGPLYEQYF
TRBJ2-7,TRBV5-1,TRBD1,CASSLAGQGSYEQYF
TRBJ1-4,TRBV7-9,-,CASGRGFREKLFF
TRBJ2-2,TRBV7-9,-,CASSLVSTGELFF
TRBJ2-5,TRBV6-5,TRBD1,CASRNGQGPAETQYF
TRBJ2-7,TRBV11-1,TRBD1,CASSLPAGTGGYEQYF
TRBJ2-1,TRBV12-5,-,CASGLVSGAPNEQFF
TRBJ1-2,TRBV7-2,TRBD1,CASSRDRDFNYGYTF
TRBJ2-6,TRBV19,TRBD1,CASSPGQGASGANVLTF
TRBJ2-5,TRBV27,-,CASSLTRAGTQYF